This TCR beta chain is from a study of T cells after yellow fever vaccination. Study outcomes and limitations: A minor fraction of clonotypes spanned both CD4 and CD8 compartments. Any FACS-sorted repertoire could hold abundant clonotypes that contaminate it from the bulk population.

A universal primer site and UMIs were added as TCR cDNA was made by 5'RACE template switching. Each CDR3 protein gets one entry after TCRdb re-called the 5' RACE reads with MiXCR. This table has 450,000 to 650,000 distinct CDR3 sequences, 21% appearing once. This CDR3 spans 14 amino acids. Per the germline V gene, CDR1 is DFQATT and CDR2 is SNEGSKA (reference sequence). V gave up 3 bases and J gave up 5 bases, with 16 bases separating them. A note on this clonotype: Its specificity is unknown.

This material consisted of PBMCs, taken about 20 days after the first yellow fever vaccination. The V call is TRBV20-1, the J call TRBJ2-5, with D unresolved. The TCR was taken from a man younger than 35 who received the YFV17D yellow fever vaccine. The DNA for the CDR3 is TGCAGTGCTAGTTTAAGGGAACGTAGGGAGACCCAGTACTTC. This encodes CSASLRERRETQYF.